The source of this T cell receptor (beta chain) is a study of T cells expressing NK-cell markers. At the level of the study: Underlying the TCR beta repertoires were sorted CD3+CD56+NKG2C+, CD3+CD56+NKG2C- and CD3+CD56-NKG2C+ T cells.

Study-level findings and limits: Clones of NKG2C+ T cells that had expanded were of unclear HCMV specificity.

Germline V lookup: CDR1 MGHRA, CDR2 YSYEKL. The CDR3 length is 17 residues. Production of TCR beta cDNA relied on 5'RACE template switching with UMIs. One entry per CDR3 protein, without DNA, is what TCRdb gives after re-calling the 5' RACE reads. The repertoire table contains a few hundred thousand distinct CDR3 sequences. On this clonotype itself: Antigen: not known.

V and J are TRBV4-1 and TRBJ2-1; TCRdb selects TRBD2, and the lack of DNA leaves this call unchecked. The source material was blood T cells: a sorted CD56 or NKG2C T cell subset, CD4+ or CD8+ T cells, or bulk PBMC T cells (not recorded which). The sequence was collected from a woman between 50 and 59 years old in good health. CDR3 residues: CASSHPITSGGYNEQFF.